This T cell receptor beta chain was sequenced for a study of beta chain features in type 1 diabetes. Expressed TCRB transcripts got sequenced, as all isolated RNA was reverse transcribed. Clones were sequenced by immunoSEQ multiplex PCR, and TCRdb holds only the in-frame ones, with some missing. This repertoire shows under 400,000 clones, about 20% found once; its top ten account for under 0.05%. Between the trimmed V and J ends, which lost 7 bases and 3 bases, there was a span of 12 bases. The CDR3 spans 13 residues. Per the germline V gene, CDR1 is SNHLY and CDR2 is FYNNEI. The sequenced sample consisted of naive CD4+ T cells from blood. The source is a young woman in good health. The V call is TRBV2, the J call TRBJ2-5, with D possibly being TRBD1 (5 bases). The CDR3 loop is CASTLRTKETQYF. CDR3 in DNA: TGTGCCAGCACCCTTAGGACAAAAGAGACCCAGTACTTC. The full variable domain, its missing parts supplied by reference TRBV2 and TRBJ2-5, is EPEVTQTPSHQVTQMGQEVILRCVPISNHLYFYWYRQILGQKVEFLVSFYNNEISEKSEIFDDQFSVERPDGSNFTLKIRSTKLEDSAMYFCASTLRTKETQYFGPGTRLLVL.